The clone carrying this TCR beta chain was seen many times. Trimming at V came to 3 bases and at J to 6 bases, leaving 9 bases not matched to a gene. The CDR3 is made up of 15 amino acids. Germline V lookup: CDR1 MNHEY, CDR2 SMNVEV (reference sequence). The sample comes from a study of early T cells in non-severe SARS-CoV-2 infection. TCRdb itself ran the 5' RACE reads through MiXCR, one entry per CDR3 protein. The repertoire consists of tens of thousands of distinct CDR3 sequences, with around 5.2% occurring once and the leading ten covering roughly 3.6%. The sequence was collected from an adult who was a healthcare worker with PCR-confirmed SARS-CoV-2 infection or an uninfected control (not recorded which). The chain carries TRBV27 and TRBJ2-7, with 9 bases matching TRBD1. The sample comprised whole blood. CDR3 in amino acids: CASSLPGQGLGEQYF. CDR3 sequence (DNA): TGTGCCAGCAGTTTGCCGGGACAGGGATTGGGCGAGCAGTACTTC.